Listed below are T cell receptor beta chains from one sample, sequenced in a study of blood T cell repertoires in COVID-19. Method: immunoSEQ multiplex PCR; TCRdb's copy keeps in-frame clones and lacks some. The table has roughly 120,000 clones, roughly 84% seen once; the top ten hold around 8%. Sequencing input: peripheral blood. The receptors stem from a woman aged 40-49 years with acute or convalescent COVID-19. Both conserved end residues are trimmed from each CDR3.

TRBV9	TRBJ1-5	ASSVEGALNQPQH
TRBV30	TRBJ1-2	AWRVLDRPWGYT
TRBV7-2	TRBJ2-1	ASSLAGTGRVEQF
TRBV23-1	TRBJ1-1	AGSQSRRGRGSF
TRBV6-5	TRBJ2-2	ASIRGAGELF
TRBV7-9	TRBJ1-1	ASSLDGGNTEAF
TRBV24-1	TRBJ2-1	ATKKSQAGEAHNEQF
TRBV2	TRBJ1-2	ASSIGSIPYT
TRBV11-1	TRBJ1-2	ASSLRDSGRNGYT
TRBV30	TRBJ1-5	AWSETLTQPQH
TRBV3-1/TRBV3-2	TRBJ1-1	ASSQVRRAAGTEAF
TRBV5-1	TRBJ2-7	ASSLGTSGGSEQY
TRBV29-1	TRBJ1-1	SGSLEAF
TRBV27	TRBJ2-1	ASSYAGTAYNEQF
TRBV3-1/TRBV3-2	TRBJ2-3	ASSQGGGTDTQY
TRBV7-2	TRBJ1-4	ASSLTPGRIGGAF
TRBV18	TRBJ1-1	ASSPPSGSKATEAF
TRBV9	TRBJ1-2	ASSVEPGPGTGDYGYT
TRBV7-6	TRBJ1-4	ASSPGGITNEKLF
TRBV5-4	TRBJ1-2	ASSLASRNYGYT
TRBV5-4	TRBJ1-5	ASSLGGQTNQPQH
TRBV7-9	TRBJ1-1	ASSRNTEAF
TRBV5-1	TRBJ1-2	ASSFRGTGEVGGYT
TRBV15	TRBJ2-7	ATSRETDPREQY
TRBV19	TRBJ1-4	ASSTVDSLRGELF
TRBV7-2	TRBJ2-5	ASSLERKETQY
TRBV9	TRBJ2-3	ASSPGSDTQY
TRBV7-2	TRBJ1-2	ASSLAVAANYGYT
TRBV20-1	TRBJ2-1	SASDNEQF
TRBV3-1/TRBV3-2	TRBJ2-3	ASSPRTGRTDTQY
TRBV7-2	TRBJ2-5	ASSLTGGPQETQY
TRBV6-7	TRBJ2-7	ASSYRRPVQGKVSYEQY
TRBV5-1	TRBJ1-1	ASSVTGFSTEAF
TRBV27	TRBJ2-7	ASSLDSSYEQY
TRBV9	TRBJ2-2	ASSVSLDTGELF
TRBV5-6	TRBJ1-2	ASSRGYGYT
TRBV24-1	TRBJ1-5	ATSGGPNQPQH
TRBV19	TRBJ1-1	ASKIGGARTEAF
TRBV5-6	TRBJ2-1	ASSRSPGNEQF
TRBV9	TRBJ2-6	ASSVEIVGSSGANVLT